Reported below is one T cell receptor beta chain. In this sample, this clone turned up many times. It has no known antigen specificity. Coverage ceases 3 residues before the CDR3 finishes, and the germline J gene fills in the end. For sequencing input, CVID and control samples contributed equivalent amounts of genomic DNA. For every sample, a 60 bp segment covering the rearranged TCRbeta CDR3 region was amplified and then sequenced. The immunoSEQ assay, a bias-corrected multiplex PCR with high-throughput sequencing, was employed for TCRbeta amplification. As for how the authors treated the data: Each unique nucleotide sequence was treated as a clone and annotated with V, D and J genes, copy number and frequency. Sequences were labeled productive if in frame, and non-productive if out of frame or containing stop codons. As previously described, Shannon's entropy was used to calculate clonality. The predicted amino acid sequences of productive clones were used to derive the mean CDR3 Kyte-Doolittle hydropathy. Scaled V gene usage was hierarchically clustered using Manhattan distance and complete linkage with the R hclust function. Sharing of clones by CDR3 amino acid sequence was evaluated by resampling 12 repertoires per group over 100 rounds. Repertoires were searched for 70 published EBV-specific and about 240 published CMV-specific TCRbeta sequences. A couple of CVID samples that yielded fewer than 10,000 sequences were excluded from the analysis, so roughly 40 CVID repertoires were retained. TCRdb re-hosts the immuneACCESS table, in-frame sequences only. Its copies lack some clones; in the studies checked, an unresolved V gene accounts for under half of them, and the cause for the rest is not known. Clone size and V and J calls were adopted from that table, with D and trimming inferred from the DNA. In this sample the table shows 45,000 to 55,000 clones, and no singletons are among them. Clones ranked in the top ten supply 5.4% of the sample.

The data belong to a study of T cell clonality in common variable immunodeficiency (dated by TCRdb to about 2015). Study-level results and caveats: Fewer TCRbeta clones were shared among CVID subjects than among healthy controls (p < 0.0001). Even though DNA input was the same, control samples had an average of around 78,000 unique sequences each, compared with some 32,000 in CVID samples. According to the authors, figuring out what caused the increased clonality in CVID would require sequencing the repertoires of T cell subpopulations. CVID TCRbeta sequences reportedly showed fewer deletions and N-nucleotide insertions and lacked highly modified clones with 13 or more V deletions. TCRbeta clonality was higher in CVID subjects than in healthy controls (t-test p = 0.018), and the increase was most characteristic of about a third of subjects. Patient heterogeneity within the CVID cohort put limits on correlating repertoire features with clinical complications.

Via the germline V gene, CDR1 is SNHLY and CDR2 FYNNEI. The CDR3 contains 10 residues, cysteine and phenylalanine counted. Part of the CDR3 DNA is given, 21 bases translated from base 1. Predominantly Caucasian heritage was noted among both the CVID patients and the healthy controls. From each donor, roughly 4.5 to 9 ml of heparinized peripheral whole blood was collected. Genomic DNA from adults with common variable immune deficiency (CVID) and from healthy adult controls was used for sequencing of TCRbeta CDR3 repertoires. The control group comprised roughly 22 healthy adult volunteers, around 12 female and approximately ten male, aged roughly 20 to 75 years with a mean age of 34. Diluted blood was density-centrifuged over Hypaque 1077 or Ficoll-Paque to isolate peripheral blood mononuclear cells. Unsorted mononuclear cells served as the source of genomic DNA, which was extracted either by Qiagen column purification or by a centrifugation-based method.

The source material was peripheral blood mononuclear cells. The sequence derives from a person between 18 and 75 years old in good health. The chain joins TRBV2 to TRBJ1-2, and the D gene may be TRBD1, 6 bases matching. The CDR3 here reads CASSEQGYTF. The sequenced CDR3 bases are TGTGCCAGCAGTGAACAGGGG.